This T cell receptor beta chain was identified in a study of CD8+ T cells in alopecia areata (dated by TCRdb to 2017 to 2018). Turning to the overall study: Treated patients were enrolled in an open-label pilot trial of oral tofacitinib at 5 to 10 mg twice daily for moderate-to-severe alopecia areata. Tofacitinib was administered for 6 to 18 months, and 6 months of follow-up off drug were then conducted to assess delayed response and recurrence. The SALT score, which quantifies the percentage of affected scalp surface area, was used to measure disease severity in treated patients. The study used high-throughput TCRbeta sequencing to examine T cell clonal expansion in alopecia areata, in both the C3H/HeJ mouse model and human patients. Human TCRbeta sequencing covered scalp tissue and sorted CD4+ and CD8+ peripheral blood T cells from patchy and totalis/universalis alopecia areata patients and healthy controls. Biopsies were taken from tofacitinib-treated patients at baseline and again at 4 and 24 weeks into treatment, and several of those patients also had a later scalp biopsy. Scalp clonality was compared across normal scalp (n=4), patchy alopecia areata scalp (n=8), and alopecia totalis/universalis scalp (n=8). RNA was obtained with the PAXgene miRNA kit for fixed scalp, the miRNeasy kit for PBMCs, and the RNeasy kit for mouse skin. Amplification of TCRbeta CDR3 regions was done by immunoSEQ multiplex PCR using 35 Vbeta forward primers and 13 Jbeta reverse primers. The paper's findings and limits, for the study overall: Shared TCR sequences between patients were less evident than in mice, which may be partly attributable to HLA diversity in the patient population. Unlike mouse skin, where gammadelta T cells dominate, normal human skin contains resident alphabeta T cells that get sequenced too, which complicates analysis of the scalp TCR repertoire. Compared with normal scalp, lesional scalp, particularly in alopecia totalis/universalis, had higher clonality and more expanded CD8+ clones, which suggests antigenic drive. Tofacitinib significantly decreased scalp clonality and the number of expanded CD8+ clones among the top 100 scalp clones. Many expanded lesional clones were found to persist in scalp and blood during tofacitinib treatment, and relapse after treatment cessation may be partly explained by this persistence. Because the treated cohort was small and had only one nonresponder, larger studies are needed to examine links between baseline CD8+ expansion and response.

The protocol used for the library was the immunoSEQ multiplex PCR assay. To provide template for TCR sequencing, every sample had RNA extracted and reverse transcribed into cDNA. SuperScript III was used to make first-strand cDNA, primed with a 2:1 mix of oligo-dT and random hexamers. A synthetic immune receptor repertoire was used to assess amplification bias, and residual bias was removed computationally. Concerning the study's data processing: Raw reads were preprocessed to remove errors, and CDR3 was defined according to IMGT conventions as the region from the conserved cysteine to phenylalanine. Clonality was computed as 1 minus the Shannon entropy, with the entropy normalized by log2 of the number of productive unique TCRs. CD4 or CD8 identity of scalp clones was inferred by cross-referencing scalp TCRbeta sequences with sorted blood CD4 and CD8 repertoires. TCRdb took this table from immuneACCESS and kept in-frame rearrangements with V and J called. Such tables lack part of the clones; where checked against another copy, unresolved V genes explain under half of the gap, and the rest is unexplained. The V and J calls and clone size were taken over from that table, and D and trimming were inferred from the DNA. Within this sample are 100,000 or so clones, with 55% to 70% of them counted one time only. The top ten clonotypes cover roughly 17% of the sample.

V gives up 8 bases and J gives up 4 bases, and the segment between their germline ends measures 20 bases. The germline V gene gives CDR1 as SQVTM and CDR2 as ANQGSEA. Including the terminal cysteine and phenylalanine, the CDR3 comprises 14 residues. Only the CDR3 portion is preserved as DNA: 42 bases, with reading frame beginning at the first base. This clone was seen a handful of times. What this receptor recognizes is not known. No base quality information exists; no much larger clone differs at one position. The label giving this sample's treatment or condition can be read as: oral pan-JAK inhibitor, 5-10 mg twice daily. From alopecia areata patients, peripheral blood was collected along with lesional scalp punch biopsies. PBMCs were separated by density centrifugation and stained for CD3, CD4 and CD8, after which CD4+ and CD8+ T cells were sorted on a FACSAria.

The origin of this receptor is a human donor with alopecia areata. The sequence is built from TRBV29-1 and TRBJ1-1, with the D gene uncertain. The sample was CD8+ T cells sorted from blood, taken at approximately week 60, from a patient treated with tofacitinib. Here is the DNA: TGCAGCTCAGGACGAGCGGGGATCGGCACTGAAGCTTTCTTT. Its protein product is CSSGRAGIGTEAFF.